This passage covers 26 T cell receptor beta chains from one sample sequenced in a study of CD8 T cells in ankylosing spondylitis. TCRdb passed the 5' RACE reads through MiXCR, listing each CDR3 protein once. The sample carries some 270,000 distinct CDR3 sequences, 15% to 20% recorded once. Sequencing used blood, either unsorted or a sorted T cell fraction (not recorded which). Receptor source: a male donor with ankylosing spondylitis or in good health (not recorded which).

CDR3 nucleotides: TGTGCCAGCACCCCGGTTGGCAGCTCCTACGAGCAGTACTTC. This sequence encodes CASTPVGSSYEQYF. The chain couples TRBV5-6 to TRBJ2-7; D is unresolved. Per germline, CDR1 SGHDT and CDR2 YYEEEE. The CDR3 has 14 residues. V was cut by 6 bases and J by 0 bases, with 13 bases left in between.

There are many counts of this clonotype. The J gene is TRBJ2-5, the V gene TRBV7-9; TRBD2 might be the D (6 bases). The CDR3 contains 14 residues. Per germline, CDR1 SEHNR and CDR2 FQNEAQ (reference sequence). V lost 6 bases, J lost 5 bases, and 16 bases lay in between. CDR3 DNA: TGTGCCAGCAGGCGGCTGGAGGGTGCGGAGACCCAGTACTTC. Translated: CASRRLEGAETQYF.

The chain joins TRBV9 to TRBJ2-7; D may match TRBD1 or TRBD2 (5 bases each). The germline gives CDR1 SGDLS, CDR2 YYNGEE. V was shortened by 0 bases and J by 2 bases, with 9 bases between the two germline ends. The CDR3 loop spans 14 amino acids. The CDR3 here is CASSVGGMAYEQYF. The CDR3 nucleotides read TGTGCCAGCAGCGTAGGGGGGATGGCCTACGAGCAGTACTTC.

This clonotype has just a few counts. The rearrangement links TRBV7-9 to TRBJ1-1; D not certain. From germline, CDR1 is SEHNR and CDR2 FQNEAQ (reference sequence). The CDR3 covers 14 residues. Trimming removed 5 bases at V and 8 bases at J, with 18 bases between. DNA of the CDR3: TGTGCCAGCAGCCCTCTCCAATTGGGCACCGAAGCTTTCTTT. Amino acids: CASSPLQLGTEAFF.

This rearrangement joins TRBV11-2 to TRBJ2-1; 7 bases are shared with TRBD1. Germline CDR1 and CDR2: SGHAT and FQNNGV. Trimming cost V 2 bases and J 5 bases; bases outside gene matches: 6. The CDR3 has 15 amino acids. Here the CDR3 DNA reads TGTGCCAGCAGCTTACCCGGGACAGCGAACAATGAGCAGTTCTTC. Protein: CASSLPGTANNEQFF.

The V gene is TRBV6-1, the J gene TRBJ1-1; 7 positions agree with TRBD1. This CDR3 spans 15 amino acids. Trimming removed 6 bases from V and 0 bases from J; junction bases left unmatched: 7. Germline assignment: CDR1 MNHNS and CDR2 SASEGT. CDR3 amino acids: CASRHDRAMNTEAFF. The CDR3 nucleotides are TGTGCCAGCAGGCATGACAGGGCTATGAACACTGAAGCTTTCTTT.

This clonotype appeared many times. The rearrangement links TRBV11-2 to TRBJ2-1; D is unresolved. V lost 6 bases and J 0 bases, leaving 6 bases between the germline ends. Germline V gene sequence: CDR1 SGHAT, CDR2 FQNNGV. This CDR3 has 13 amino acids. DNA for the CDR3: TGTGCCAGCAGTCCTGTCTCCTACAATGAGCAGTTCTTC. Its translation is CASSPVSYNEQFF.

This clonotype was counted only a few times. The rearrangement uses TRBV4-1 and TRBJ2-7; maybe TRBD2 (6 bases). The V end was cut by 5 bases, the J end by 0 bases, with 14 bases between. The CDR3 runs to 15 residues. The germline CDR1 and CDR2 sequences are MGHRA and YSYEKL. The CDR3 DNA follows: TGCGCCAGCAGCGGCGGGACCGATAGCTCCTACGAGCAGTACTTC. Amino acid sequence: CASSGGTDSSYEQYF.

This clonotype was seen a handful of times. The V call is TRBV20-1, the J call TRBJ2-7, with TRBD1 matching over 7 bases. CDR3 length equals 16 residues. Trimming at V came to 6 bases and at J to 2 bases, leaving 16 bases not matched to a gene. The V gene's germline CDR1 is DFQATT and CDR2 SNEGSKA (reference sequence). CDR3 loop: CSAGFDRASEAYEQYF. Here the CDR3 DNA reads TGCAGTGCGGGATTCGACAGGGCAAGCGAGGCCTACGAGCAGTACTTC.

The V and J genes are TRBV6-6 and TRBJ1-1; tentatively, D is TRBD1 (5 bases). This CDR3 region has 13 residues. The germline V gene encodes CDR1 MNHNY and CDR2 SVGAGI (reference sequence). Trimming removed 6 bases at V and 1 base at J, with 9 bases between. This CDR3 reads CASRPGPNTEAFF. In DNA form, the CDR3 reads TGTGCCAGCAGACCGGGGCCGAACACTGAAGCTTTCTTT.

This clonotype showed up just a few times. The gene calls are TRBV27 and TRBJ2-3; D is unclear. The CDR3 is 12 residues long. Trimming removed 5 bases at V and 4 bases at J, with 7 bases between. The germline gives CDR1 MNHEY, CDR2 SMNVEV (reference sequence). CDR3 region: CASSGPADTQYF. The CDR3 region has the DNA TGTGCCAGCAGTGGACCTGCAGATACGCAGTATTTT.

The V and J genes are TRBV12-3 or TRBV12-4 and TRBJ2-3, with 13 bases that match TRBD2. J gave up 5 bases and V 8 bases, and 4 bases lay outside the gene matches. The CDR3 runs to 14 residues. CDR3 region: CASAGLAGVDTQYF. DNA of the CDR3: TGTGCCAGCGCCGGACTAGCGGGAGTAGATACGCAGTATTTT.

This clonotype was counted a single time. This chain joins TRBV12-3 or TRBV12-4 and TRBJ2-3, with 7 bases aligning to TRBD2. The CDR3 extends over 16 amino acids. V was pared by 3 bases and J by 2 bases, with 8 bases of the junction left unmatched. CDR3 DNA: TGTGCCAGCAGTTTGCCCACTAGCGAAAACACAGATACGCAGTATTTT. Its translation is CASSLPTSENTDTQYF.

This chain connects TRBV27 to TRBJ2-5; D uncertain. Between the trimmed V and J ends, which lost 7 bases and 1 base, there was a span of 16 bases. In germline, CDR1 is MNHEY, CDR2 SMNVEV (reference sequence). The CDR3 length is 15 residues. The DNA of the CDR3 is TGTGCCAGCACCTCCACCCAAGATACCCAAGAGACCCAGTACTTC. This encodes CASTSTQDTQETQYF.

This sequence joins TRBV27 and TRBJ2-5; possible D gene TRBD2, 7 bases. This CDR3 is built from 14 residues. The V gene lost 6 bases and the J gene lost 5 bases, with 16 bases spanning the gap. Germline V gene sequence: CDR1 MNHEY, CDR2 SMNVEV (reference sequence). CDR3 sequence reads: CASRRSGEGETQYF. CDR3 nucleotides: TGTGCCAGCAGGCGGTCAGGGGAGGGGGAGACCCAGTACTTC.

This clonotype was seen ten or more times. The chain links TRBV9 to TRBJ2-7; D unresolved. Germline loops: CDR1 SGDLS, CDR2 YYNGEE. Trimming took 0 bases from V and 3 from J, leaving 13 bases between them. This CDR3 region has 15 residues. CDR3 residues: CASSVGSGPNYEQYF. The DNA for the CDR3 is TGTGCCAGCAGCGTAGGGTCCGGACCGAACTACGAGCAGTACTTC.

Comments on this clonotype: The DNA is omitted, as the CDR3 cannot be located on it reliably, and the CDR3 follows TCRdb's listing. J is TRBJ2-7 and V is TRBV27; the DNA was not compared with TRBD1, the D call given in the table. Termini included, the CDR3 measures 15 amino acids. The V gene's germline CDR1 is MNHEY and CDR2 SMNVEV (reference sequence). The CDR3 loop is CASSSSGPRTYEQYF.

This clonotype has more than one count but fewer than ten. The chain joins TRBV6-5 to TRBJ1-1, with no clear D. This CDR3 has 13 residues. From germline, CDR1 is MNHEY and CDR2 SVGAGI. V lost 2 bases to trimming and J lost 1 base, with 5 bases between them. Here the CDR3 reads CASSYGWNTEAFF. CDR3 bases: TGTGCCAGCAGTTACGGGTGGAACACTGAAGCTTTCTTT.

The chain carries TRBV10-3 and TRBJ2-3; D is perhaps TRBD1 or TRBD2 (5 bases each). The CDR3 runs to 17 residues. V lost 1 base and J 2 bases, leaving 16 bases between the germline ends. CDR1 ENHRY and CDR2 SYGVKD come from the germline V gene. CDR3 in DNA: TGTGCCATCAGTGAGTGGGTGGGACCAACAATCACAGATACGCAGTATTTT. It is translated as CAISEWVGPTITDTQYF.

This clonotype was seen ten or more times. The chain is built from TRBV20-1 and TRBJ2-2; D call uncertain. CDR1 and CDR2 from the germline V gene are DFQATT and SNEGSKA (reference sequence). Trimming took 0 bases from V and 2 from J, leaving 16 bases between them. The CDR3 length is 17 residues. In DNA, the CDR3 is TGCAGTGCTAGAGATGAACAAAAGGCAGGAAACACCGGGGAGCTGTTTTTT. This gives the protein CSARDEQKAGNTGELFF.

J is TRBJ2-7 and V is TRBV6-5; TRBD2 might be the D (6 bases). The CDR3 is 13 amino acids. The V gene's germline CDR1 is MNHEY and CDR2 SVGAGI. Trimming took off 0 bases at V and 5 bases at J, with 8 bases between the two ends. CDR3 region: CASSYSIADEQYF. The DNA of the CDR3 is TGTGCCAGCAGTTACTCCATAGCGGACGAGCAGTACTTC.

The rearrangement joins TRBV4-3 to TRBJ2-7, with D tentatively TRBD2 (6 bases). Germline CDR1 is LGHNA and CDR2 is YSLEER. The CDR3 length is 15 residues. Trimming left V 0 bases short and J 1 base short, with 10 bases between. CDR3 region: CASSQDRELSYEQYF. The CDR3 DNA follows: TGCGCCAGCAGCCAAGATCGGGAGCTATCCTACGAGCAGTACTTC.

This sequence joins TRBV28 and TRBJ2-2, with a tentative D call TRBD2 (6 bases). Germline CDR1 and CDR2: MDHEN and SYDVKM. Trimming removed 3 bases from V and 4 bases from J, with 9 bases in between. The CDR3 runs 14 residues. CDR3 loop: CASSLLASTGELFF. The CDR3 DNA reads TGTGCCAGCAGTTTGCTAGCGAGCACCGGGGAGCTGTTTTTT.

This clonotype turned up a few times. The rearrangement links TRBV4-1 to TRBJ2-7; D remains unclear. The germline V and J ends were trimmed by 0 bases and 2 bases, with 8 bases remaining between them. This CDR3 has 14 amino acids. Per germline, CDR1 MGHRA and CDR2 YSYEKL. CDR3 in amino acids: CASSQEGLTYEQYF. The CDR3 region has the DNA TGCGCCAGCAGCCAAGAAGGGCTAACCTACGAGCAGTACTTC.

This clonotype was found a few times. The genes are TRBV12-3 or TRBV12-4 and TRBJ2-5; D call uncertain. This CDR3 has 13 residues. Trimming cost V 2 bases and J 1 base, with 5 bases left between them. The CDR3 DNA is TGTGCCAGCAGTTTATTGGTCCAAGAGACCCAGTACTTC. Its translation: CASSLLVQETQYF.

This clonotype was observed at least ten times. J is TRBJ1-2 and V is TRBV29-1; D is perhaps TRBD1 (5 bases). The CDR3 consists of 12 residues. Trimming left V 7 bases short and J 4 bases short, with 13 bases between. Germline loops: CDR1 SQVTM, CDR2 ANQGSEA. The CDR3 protein is CSGMTDFYGYTF. The CDR3 DNA follows: TGCAGCGGAATGACAGATTTCTATGGCTACACCTTC.